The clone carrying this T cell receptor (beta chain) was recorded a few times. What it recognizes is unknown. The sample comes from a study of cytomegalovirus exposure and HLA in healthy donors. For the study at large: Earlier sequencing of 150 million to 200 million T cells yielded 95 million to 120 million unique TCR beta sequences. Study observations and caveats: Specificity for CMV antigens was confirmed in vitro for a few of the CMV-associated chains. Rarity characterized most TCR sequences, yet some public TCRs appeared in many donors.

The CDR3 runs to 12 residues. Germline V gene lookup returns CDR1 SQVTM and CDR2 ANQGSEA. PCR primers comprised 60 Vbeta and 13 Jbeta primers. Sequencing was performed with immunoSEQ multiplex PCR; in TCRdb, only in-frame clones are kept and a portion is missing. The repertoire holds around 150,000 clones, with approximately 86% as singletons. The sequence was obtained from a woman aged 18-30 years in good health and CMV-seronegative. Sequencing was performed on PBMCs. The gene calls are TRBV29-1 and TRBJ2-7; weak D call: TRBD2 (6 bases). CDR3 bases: TGCAGTTTTAGCGGAACCTCCTACGAGCAGTACTTC. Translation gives CSFSGTSYEQYF.